The entry that follows covers one TCR beta chain sequence. The antigen remains undetermined. The V and J ends lost 8 bases and 12 bases respectively, with 26 bases between them. The CDR3 is 15 amino acids. The germline V gene encodes CDR1 MNHNS and CDR2 SASEGT. The data stem from a study of shared clonotypes between healthy human individuals. Study-level results: Naive subsets tended to show greater estimated richness than memory subsets. A small donor pool kept down the genetic and exposure-history diversity that was represented.

Profiled with immunoSEQ multiplex PCR; TCRdb holds only in-frame clones, not every one. The repertoire holds 2 million to 2.5 million clones, under 95% seen once, with more than 0.35% in the top ten. The chain has TRBV6-1 and TRBJ2-1; D is uncertain. The sequence was obtained from a man aged 18 to 35 in good health. Some clones in this sample may be carry-over from other donors' samples. The sequencing input was naive CD4+ T cells from PBMCs. The subset denotes: CD45RA+ positively selected. The CDR3 nucleotides read TGTGCCAGCTCAGTGGACGGCGGAATAACAATGAGGCAGTTCTTC. Its protein product is CASSVDGGITMRQFF.